This T cell receptor (beta chain) derives from a study of T cells in Graves' hyperthyroidism and ophthalmopathy. Regarding the study as a whole: Stable hyperthyroidism and ophthalmopathy were separated using 13 V-J signatures.

Fresh peripheral blood, 9.5 to 10 ml of it, supplied the PBMCs. TCR beta CDR3 region amplification was performed from RNA transcripts. In the first-round RT-PCR of the TCR CDR3, the HTBI primer set was used. Via MiXCR, TCRdb re-called the multiplex PCR reads, giving one row per CDR3 protein. The sample holds about 770,000 distinct CDR3 sequences; around a sixth are singletons and the top ten take roughly 17%. V was pared by 8 bases and J by 7 bases, with 9 bases between. CDR3 length equals 12 residues. The V gene's germline CDR1 is LGHDT and CDR2 YNNKEL (reference sequence). Many counts were recorded for this clonotype. The target antigen is unknown.

The sequenced sample consisted of blood. The receptor was isolated from a woman aged 45-65 years with Graves' hyperthyroidism that later progressed to Graves' ophthalmopathy. The V gene is TRBV3-1, the J gene TRBJ1-6; D remains ambiguous. The CDR3 DNA follows: TGTGCCAGCGCTACAGAGAATTCACCCCTCCACTTT. Translating it yields CASATENSPLHF.